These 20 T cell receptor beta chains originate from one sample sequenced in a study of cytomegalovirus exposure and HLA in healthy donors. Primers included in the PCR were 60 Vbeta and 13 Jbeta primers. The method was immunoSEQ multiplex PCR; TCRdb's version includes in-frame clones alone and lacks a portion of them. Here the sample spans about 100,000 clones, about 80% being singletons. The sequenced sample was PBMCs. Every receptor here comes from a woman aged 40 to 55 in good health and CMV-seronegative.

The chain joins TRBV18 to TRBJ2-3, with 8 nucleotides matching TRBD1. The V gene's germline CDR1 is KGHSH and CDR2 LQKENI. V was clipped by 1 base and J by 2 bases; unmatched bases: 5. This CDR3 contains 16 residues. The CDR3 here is CASSPQGGQVTDTQYF. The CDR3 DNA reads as TGTGCCAGCTCACCACAGGGGGGACAGGTCACAGATACGCAGTATTTT.

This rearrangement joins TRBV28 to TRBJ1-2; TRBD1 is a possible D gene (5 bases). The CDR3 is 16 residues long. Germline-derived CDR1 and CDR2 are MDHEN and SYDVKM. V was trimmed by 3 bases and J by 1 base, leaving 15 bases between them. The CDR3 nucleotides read TGTGCCAGCAGTTTGGGGCAGGGAGGGATTAACTATGGCTACACCTTC. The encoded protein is CASSLGQGGINYGYTF.

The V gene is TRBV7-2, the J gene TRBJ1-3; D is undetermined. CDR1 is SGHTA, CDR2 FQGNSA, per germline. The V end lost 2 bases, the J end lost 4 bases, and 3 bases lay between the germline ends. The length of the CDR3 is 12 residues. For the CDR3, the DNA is TGTGCCAGCAGCTTACAGGGAAACACCATATATTTT. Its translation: CASSLQGNTIYF.

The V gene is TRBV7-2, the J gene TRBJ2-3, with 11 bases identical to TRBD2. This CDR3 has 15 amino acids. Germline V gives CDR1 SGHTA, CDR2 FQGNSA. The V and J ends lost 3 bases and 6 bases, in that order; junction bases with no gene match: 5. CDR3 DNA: TGTGCCAGCAGCTTCCGAACTAGCGGGAGTGATACGCAGTATTTT. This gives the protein CASSFRTSGSDTQYF.

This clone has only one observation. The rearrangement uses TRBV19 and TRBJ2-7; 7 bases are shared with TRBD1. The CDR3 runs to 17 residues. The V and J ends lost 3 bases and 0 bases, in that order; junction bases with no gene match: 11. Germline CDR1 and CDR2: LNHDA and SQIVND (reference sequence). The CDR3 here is CASSIRGGISVSYEQYF. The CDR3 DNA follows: TGTGCCAGTAGTATTAGAGGGGGCATTAGCGTCTCCTACGAGCAGTACTTC. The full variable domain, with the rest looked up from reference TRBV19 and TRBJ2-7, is DGGITQSPKYLFRKEGQNVTLSCEQNLNHDAMYWYRQDPGQGLRLIYYSQIVNDFQKGDIAEGYSVSREKKESFPLTVTSAQKNPTAFYLCASSIRGGISVSYEQYFGPGTRLTVT.

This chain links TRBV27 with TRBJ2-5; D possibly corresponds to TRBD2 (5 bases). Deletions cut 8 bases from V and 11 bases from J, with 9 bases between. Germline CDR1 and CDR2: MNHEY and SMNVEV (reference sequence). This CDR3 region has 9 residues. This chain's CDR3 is CASGWEQYF. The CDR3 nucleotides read TGTGCCAGCGGATGGGAGCAGTACTTC.

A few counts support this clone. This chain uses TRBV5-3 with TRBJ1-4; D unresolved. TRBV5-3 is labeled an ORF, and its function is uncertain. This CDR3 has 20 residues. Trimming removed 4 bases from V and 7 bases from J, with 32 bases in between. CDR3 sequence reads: CARSLDSNGRVCNRGEKLFF. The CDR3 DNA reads TGTGCCAGAAGCCTAGATTCCAACGGGAGGGTCTGCAATCGGGGTGAAAAACTGTTTTTT.

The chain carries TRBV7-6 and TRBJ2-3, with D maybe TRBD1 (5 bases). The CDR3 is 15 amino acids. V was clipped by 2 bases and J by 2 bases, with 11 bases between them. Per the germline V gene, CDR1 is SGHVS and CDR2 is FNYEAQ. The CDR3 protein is CASSLSRTSTDTQYF. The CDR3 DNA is TGTGCCAGCAGCTTATCCAGGACATCCACAGATACGCAGTATTTT.

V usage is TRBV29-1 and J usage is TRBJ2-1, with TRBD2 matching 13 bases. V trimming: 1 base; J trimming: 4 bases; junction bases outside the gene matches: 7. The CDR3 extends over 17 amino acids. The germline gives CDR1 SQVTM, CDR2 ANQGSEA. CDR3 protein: CSVEGTSGREHYNEQFF. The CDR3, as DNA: TGCAGCGTTGAAGGGACTAGCGGGAGAGAGCATTACAATGAGCAGTTCTTC.

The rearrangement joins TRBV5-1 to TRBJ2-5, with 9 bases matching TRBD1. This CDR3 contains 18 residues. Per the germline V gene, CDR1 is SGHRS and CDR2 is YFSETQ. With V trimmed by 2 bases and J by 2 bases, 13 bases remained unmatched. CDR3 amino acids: CASSFLVDRGPQQETQYF. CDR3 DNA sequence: TGCGCCAGCAGCTTTTTGGTGGACAGGGGTCCCCAGCAAGAGACCCAGTACTTC.

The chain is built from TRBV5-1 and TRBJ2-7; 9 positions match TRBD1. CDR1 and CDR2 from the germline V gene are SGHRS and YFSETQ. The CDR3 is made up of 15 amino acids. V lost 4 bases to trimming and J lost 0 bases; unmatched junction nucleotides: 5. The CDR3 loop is CASSPTGGLSYEQYF. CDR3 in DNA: TGCGCCAGCAGCCCAACAGGGGGCCTCTCCTACGAGCAGTACTTC.

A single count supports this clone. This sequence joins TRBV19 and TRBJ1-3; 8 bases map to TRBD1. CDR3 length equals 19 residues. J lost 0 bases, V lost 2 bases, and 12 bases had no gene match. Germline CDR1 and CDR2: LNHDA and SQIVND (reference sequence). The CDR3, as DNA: TGTGCCAGTAGTATAAATCCCGGGACAGGAAAGTCCTCTGGAAACACCATATATTTT. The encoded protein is CASSINPGTGKSSGNTIYF.

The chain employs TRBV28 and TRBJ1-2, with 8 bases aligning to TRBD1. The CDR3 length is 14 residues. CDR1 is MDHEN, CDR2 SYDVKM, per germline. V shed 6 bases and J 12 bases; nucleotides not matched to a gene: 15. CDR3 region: CASRPGQGRNGHTF. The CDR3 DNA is TGTGCCAGCAGACCCGGACAGGGTAGAAACGGCCACACCTTC.

CDR3 DNA sequence: TGCAGCGTCGGGGGAGAGACCCAGTACTTC. The encoded protein is CSVGGETQYF. The chain combines TRBV29-1 with TRBJ2-5; possibly TRBD2 for D (6 bases). Germline values: CDR1 SQVTM, CDR2 ANQGSEA. This CDR3 region has 10 residues. Trimming stripped 6 bases from V and 4 bases from J, with 6 bases between.

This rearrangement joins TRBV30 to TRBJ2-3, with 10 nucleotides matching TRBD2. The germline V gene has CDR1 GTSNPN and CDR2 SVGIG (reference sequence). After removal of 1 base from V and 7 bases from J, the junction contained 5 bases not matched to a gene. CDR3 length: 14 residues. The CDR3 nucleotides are TGTGCCTGGAGTGACGGACTAGCGGCCAATACGCAGTATTTT. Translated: CAWSDGLAANTQYF.

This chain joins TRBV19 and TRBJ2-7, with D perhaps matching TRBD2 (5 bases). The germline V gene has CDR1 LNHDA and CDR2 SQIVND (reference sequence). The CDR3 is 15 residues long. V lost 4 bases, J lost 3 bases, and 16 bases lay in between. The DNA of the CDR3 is TGTGCCAGTAGTAGAGATGGGTTCCGGGGCTACGAGCAGTACTTC. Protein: CASSRDGFRGYEQYF. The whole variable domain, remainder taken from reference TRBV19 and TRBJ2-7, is DGGITQSPKYLFRKEGQNVTLSCEQNLNHDAMYWYRQDPGQGLRLIYYSQIVNDFQKGDIAEGYSVSREKKESFPLTVTSAQKNPTAFYLCASSRDGFRGYEQYFGPGTRLTVT.

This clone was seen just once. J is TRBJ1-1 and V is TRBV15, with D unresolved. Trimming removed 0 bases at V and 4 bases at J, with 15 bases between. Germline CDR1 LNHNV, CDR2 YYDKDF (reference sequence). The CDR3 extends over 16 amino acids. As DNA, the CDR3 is TGTGCCACCAGCAGAGATTGGGAGGGCTTGAGCACTGAAGCTTTCTTT. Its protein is CATSRDWEGLSTEAFF.

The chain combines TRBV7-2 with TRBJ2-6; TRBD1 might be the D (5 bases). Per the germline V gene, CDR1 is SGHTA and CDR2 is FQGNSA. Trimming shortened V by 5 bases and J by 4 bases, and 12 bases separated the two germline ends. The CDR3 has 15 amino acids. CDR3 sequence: CASSTPGLGANVLTF. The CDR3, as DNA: TGTGCCAGCAGCACCCCAGGGTTAGGGGCCAACGTCCTGACTTTC.

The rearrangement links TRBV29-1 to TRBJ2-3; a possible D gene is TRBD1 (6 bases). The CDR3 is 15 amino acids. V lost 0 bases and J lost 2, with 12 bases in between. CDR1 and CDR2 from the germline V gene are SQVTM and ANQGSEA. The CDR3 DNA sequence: TGCAGCGTTGAAGATCTTAGGGACAACACAGATACGCAGTATTTT. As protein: CSVEDLRDNTDTQYF.

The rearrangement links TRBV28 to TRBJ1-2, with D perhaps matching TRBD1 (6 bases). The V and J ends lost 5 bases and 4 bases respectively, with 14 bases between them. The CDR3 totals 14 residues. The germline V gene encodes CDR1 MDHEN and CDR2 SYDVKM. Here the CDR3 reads CASSTAGQIYGYTF. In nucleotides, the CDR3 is TGTGCCAGCAGTACCGCTGGACAGATCTATGGCTACACCTTC.